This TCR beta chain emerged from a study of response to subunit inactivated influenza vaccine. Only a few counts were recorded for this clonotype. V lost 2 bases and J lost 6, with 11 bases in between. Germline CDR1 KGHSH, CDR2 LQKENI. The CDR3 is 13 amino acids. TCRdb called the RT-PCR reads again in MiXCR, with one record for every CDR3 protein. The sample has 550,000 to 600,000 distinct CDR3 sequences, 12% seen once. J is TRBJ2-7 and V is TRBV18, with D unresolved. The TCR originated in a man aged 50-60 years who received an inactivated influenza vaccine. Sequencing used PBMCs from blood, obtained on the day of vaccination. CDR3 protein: CASSPGSGSEQYF. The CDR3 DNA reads TGTGCCAGCTCACCAGGGTCAGGTTCCGAGCAGTACTTC.